This TCR beta chain derives from a study of beta chain features in type 1 diabetes. Study context: Over all samples combined, 107,917,701 sorted cells were examined.

V lost 3 bases and J lost 8, with 8 bases in between. From germline, CDR1 is SGDLS and CDR2 YYNGEE. CDR3 length equals 11 residues. Overall study results and limits: The similarity of naive, central memory and Treg TCRB repertoires appeared greater among patients than among healthy donors.

Every isolated RNA sample was fully reverse transcribed, so sequencing captured expressed TCRB transcripts. Some clones are missing from TCRdb's copy, which holds only in-frame ones; the method was immunoSEQ multiplex PCR. Among around 340,000 clones listed, 6.5% to 10% were seen once. A word on this clone: Its antigen is unknown.

Sorted populations were all over 95% pure. The J gene is TRBJ1-2, the V gene TRBV9; D not resolved. Input material: central memory CD4+ T cells from blood. The source is a woman between 18 and 29 years old in good health. CDR3 bases: TGTGCCAGCAGCGGCCCACAGGGCTACACCTTC. It yields the protein CASSGPQGYTF.